This T cell receptor (beta chain) was documented in a study of T cell clonotyping in hematopoietic cell transplantation. Study at large: Recipients' pretransplant samples followed cytoreduction.

As to time point: recipient sample about 28 days before transplant, after cytoreduction. The CDR3 is 15 residues long. V lost 1 base, J lost 5 bases, and 12 bases lay in between. The germline CDR1 and CDR2 sequences are MGHRA and YSYEKL. Notes on the study in general: Broader posttransplant TCR repertoire diversity was predicted by graft donor and pretransplant recipient Inverse Simpson Index values. Pathologically expanded recipient clonotypes increased progressively from day 30 to day 180 as diversity fell. At the given depth, recipient repertoires were over 95% de novo clonotypes.

Comment on this clone: Antigen specificity is unknown.

Measured with immunoSEQ multiplex PCR; TCRdb has only the in-frame clones, and not every one. The sample lists around 15,000 clones, 85% to 95% occurring once. The sequenced sample was peripheral blood mononuclear cells, obtained before stem cell transplant. The chain is built from TRBV4-1 and TRBJ2-1; no clear D. This receptor was taken from a man aged 18-30 years with biphenotypic leukemia. Some clones in this sample may be carry-over from other donors' samples. DNA of the CDR3: TGCGCCAGCAGCCAAGGGCTGAGTTTAAACAATGAGCAGTTCTTC. Translating it yields CASSQGLSLNNEQFF.